The entry below describes one T cell receptor beta chain. Its ends do not fully match the called genes, so a read error is possible. One entry per CDR3 protein results from TCRdb running MiXCR on the PCR reads. The sample shows some 65,000 distinct CDR3 sequences, under 20% of them seen only once. This record belongs to a study of molecular identifiers for immune sequencing clone quantification. Germline assignment: CDR1 SGHAT and CDR2 FQNNGV. This CDR3 spans 12 amino acids. This clonotype was obtained from a human donor in good health. Some libraries in this study had Jurkat cell RNA spiked in. The rearrangement links TRBV11-2 to TRBJ2-7; D unclear. Source material: naive CD8+ T cells from blood, with Jurkat cell RNA spiked in. Described subset: FACS-sorted CD8+CD4-CCR7+CD45RA+ naive T cells. The CDR3, as DNA: TGTGCCAGCAGCCCTAGAACTTACGATCAGTACTTC. It is translated as CASSPRTYDQYF.